This T cell receptor (beta chain) was captured by sequencing in a study of blood T cell repertoires in COVID-19. Only in-frame clones appear in the TCRdb table, and some are missing; sequencing was by immunoSEQ multiplex PCR. The data contain 210,000 or so clones, around 90% of them singletons. The CDR3 length is 15 residues. Germline CDR1 reads MNHNS; CDR2 reads SASEGT. V lost 2 bases, J lost 2 bases, and 12 bases lay in between. This TCR was sampled from a man aged 45-65 years with acute or convalescent COVID-19. The sample comprised peripheral blood. The chain couples TRBV6-1 to TRBJ1-1; D unresolved. CDR3 coding DNA: TGTGCCAGCAGTGAACAGAACAGATTAAACACTGAAGCTTTCTTT. Protein product: CASSEQNRLNTEAFF.